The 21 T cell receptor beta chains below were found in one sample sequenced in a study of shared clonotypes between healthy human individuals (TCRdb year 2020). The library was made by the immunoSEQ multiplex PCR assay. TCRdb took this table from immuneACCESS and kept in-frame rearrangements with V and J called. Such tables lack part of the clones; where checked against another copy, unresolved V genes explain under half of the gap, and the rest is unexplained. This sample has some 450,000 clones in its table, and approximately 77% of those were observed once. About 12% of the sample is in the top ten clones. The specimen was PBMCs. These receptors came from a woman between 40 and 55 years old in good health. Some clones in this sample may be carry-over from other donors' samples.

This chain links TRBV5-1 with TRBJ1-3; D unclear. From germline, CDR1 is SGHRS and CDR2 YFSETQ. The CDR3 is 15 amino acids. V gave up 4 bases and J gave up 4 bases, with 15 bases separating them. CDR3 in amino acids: CASSPQGSQGNTIYF. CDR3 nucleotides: TGCGCCAGCAGCCCCCAAGGCAGTCAAGGAAACACCATATATTTT.

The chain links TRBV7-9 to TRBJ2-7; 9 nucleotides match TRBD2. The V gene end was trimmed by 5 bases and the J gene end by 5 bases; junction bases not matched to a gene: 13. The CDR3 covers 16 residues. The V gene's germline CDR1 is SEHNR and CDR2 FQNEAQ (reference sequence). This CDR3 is CASSPQSGRHSHEQYF. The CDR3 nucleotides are TGTGCCAGCAGCCCCCAAAGCGGGAGGCACAGCCACGAGCAGTACTTC.

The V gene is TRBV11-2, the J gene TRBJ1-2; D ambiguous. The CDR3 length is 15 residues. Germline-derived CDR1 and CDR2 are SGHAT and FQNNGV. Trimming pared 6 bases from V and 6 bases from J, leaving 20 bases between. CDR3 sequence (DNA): TGTGCCAGCAGTCGGTCGAGAGGAGCCTCTCATGGCTACACCTTC. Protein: CASSRSRGASHGYTF.

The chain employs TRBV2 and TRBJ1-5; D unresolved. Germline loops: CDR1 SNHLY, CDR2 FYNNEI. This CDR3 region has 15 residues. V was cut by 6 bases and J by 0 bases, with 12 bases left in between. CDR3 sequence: CASRPRGYSNQPQHF. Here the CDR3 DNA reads TGTGCCAGCAGGCCCAGAGGATATAGCAATCAGCCCCAGCATTTT.

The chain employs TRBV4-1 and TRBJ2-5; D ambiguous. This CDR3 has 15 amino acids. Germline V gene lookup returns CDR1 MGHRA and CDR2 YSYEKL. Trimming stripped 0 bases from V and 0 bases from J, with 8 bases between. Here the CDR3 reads CASSQDATYQETQYF. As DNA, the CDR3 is TGCGCCAGCAGCCAAGATGCGACATACCAAGAGACCCAGTACTTC.

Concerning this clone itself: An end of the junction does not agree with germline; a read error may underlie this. The DNA of the CDR3 is TGTGCCAGCAGCCCCTGGACAGGGAACAATGCGCAGTTCTTC. Translating it yields CASSPWTGNNAQFF. This rearrangement joins TRBV7-8 to TRBJ2-1; 8 nucleotides align to TRBD1. Germline loops: CDR1 SGHVS, CDR2 FQNEAQ. This CDR3 is 14 amino acids long.

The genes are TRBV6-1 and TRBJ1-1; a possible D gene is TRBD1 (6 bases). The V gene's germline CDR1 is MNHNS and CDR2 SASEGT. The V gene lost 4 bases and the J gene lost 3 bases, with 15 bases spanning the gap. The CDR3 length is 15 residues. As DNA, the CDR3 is TGTGCCAGCAGTGGGGCCCAGGGGCCCGACACTGAAGCTTTCTTT. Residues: CASSGAQGPDTEAFF.

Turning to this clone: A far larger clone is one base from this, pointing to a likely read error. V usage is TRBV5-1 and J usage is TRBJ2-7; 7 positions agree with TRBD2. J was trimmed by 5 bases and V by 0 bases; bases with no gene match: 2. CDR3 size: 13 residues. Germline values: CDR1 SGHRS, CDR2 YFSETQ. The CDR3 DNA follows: TGCGCCAGCAGCTTGGACAGCGGGGACGAGCAGTACTTC. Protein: CASSLDSGDEQYF.

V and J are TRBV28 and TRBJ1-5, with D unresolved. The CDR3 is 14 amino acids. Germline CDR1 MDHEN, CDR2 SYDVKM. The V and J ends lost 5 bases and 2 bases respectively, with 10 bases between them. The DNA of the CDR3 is TGTGCCAGCAGTCCTCCAGGCGGCAATCAGCCCCAGCATTTT. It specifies CASSPPGGNQPQHF.

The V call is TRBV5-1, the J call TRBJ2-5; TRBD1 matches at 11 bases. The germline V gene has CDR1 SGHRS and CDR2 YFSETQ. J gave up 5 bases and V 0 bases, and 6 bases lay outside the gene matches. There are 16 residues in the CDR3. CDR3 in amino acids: CASSLGTGGMRETQYF. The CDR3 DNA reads TGCGCCAGCAGCTTGGGGACAGGGGGCATGAGGGAGACCCAGTACTTC.

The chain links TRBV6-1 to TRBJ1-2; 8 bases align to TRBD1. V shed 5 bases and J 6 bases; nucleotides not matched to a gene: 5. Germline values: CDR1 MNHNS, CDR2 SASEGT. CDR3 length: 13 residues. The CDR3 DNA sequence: TGTGCCAGCAGTCCGCGGACAGGGCATGGCTACACCTTC. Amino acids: CASSPRTGHGYTF.

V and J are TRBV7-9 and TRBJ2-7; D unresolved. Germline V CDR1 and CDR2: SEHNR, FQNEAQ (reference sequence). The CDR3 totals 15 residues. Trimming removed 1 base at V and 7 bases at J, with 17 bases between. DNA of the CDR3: TGTGCCAGCAGCTTAGACGGCAGGTCCTATGAAGAGCAGTACTTC. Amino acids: CASSLDGRSYEEQYF.

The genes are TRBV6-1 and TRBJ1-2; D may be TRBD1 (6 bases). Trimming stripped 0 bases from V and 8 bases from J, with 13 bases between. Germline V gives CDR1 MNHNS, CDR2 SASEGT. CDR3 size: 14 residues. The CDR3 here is CASSEAQGLGGYTF. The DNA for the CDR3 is TGTGCCAGCAGTGAAGCTCAGGGGCTAGGAGGCTACACCTTC.

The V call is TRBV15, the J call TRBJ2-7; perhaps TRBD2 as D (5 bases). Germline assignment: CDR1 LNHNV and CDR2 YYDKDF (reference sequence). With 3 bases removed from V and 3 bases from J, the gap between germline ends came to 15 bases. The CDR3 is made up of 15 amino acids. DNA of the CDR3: TGTGCCACCAGCAGGCCCCCGGCTAGCCGCTACGAGCAGTACTTC. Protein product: CATSRPPASRYEQYF. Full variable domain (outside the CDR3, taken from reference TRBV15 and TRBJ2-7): DAMVIQNPRYQVTQFGKPVTLSCSQTLNHNVMYWYQQKSSQAPKLLFHYYDKDFNNEADTPDNFQSRRPNTSFCFLDIRSPGLGDTAMYLCATSRPPASRYEQYFGPGTRLTVT.

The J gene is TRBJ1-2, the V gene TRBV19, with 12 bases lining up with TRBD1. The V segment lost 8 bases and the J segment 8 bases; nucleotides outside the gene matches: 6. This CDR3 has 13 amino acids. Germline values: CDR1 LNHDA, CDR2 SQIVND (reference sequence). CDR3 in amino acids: CASWDRGLLGYTF. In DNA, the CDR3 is TGTGCCAGTTGGGACAGGGGGCTTTTGGGCTACACCTTC.

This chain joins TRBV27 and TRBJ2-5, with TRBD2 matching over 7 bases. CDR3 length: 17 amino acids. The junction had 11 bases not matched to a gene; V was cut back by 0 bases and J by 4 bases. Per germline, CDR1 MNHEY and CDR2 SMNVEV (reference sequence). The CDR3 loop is CASSLSRGLPGGETQYF. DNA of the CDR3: TGTGCCAGCAGTTTATCGCGGGGCCTCCCGGGGGGAGAGACCCAGTACTTC.

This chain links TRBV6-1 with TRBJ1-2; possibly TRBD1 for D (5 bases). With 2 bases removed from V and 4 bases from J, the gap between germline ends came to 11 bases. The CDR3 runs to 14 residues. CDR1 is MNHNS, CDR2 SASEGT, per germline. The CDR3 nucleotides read TGTGCCAGCAGTGAAATGACAGCTAGCTATGGCTACACCTTC. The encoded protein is CASSEMTASYGYTF.

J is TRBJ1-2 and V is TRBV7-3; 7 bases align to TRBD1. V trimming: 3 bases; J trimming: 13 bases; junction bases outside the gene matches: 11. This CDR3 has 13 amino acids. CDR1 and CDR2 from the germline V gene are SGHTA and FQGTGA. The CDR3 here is CASSFTGTDSRTF. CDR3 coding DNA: TGTGCCAGCAGCTTTACCGGGACAGACAGCCGCACCTTC.

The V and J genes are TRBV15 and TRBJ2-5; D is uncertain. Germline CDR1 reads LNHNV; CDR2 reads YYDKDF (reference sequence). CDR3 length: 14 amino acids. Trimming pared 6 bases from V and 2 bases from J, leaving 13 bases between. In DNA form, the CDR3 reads TGTGCCACCAGTTCTCGACGTGGACAAGAGACCCAGTACTTC. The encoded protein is CATSSRRGQETQYF.

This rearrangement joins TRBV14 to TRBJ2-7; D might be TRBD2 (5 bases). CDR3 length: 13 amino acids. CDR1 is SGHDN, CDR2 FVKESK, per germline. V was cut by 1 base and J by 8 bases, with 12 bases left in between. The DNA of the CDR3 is TGTGCCAGCAGCCAAGGAGGGTGGGCCCAGCAGTACTTC. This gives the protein CASSQGGWAQQYF.

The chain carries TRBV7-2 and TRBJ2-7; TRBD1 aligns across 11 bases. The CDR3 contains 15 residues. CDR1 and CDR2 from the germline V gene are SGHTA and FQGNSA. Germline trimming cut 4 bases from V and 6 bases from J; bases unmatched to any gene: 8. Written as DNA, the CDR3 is TGTGCCAGCAGCTCCACCTGGACAGGGGGCAGCGAGCAGTACTTC. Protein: CASSSTWTGGSEQYF.